This T cell receptor beta chain was identified during a study of T-cell memory formation after mild COVID-19. CDR1 is MNHEY and CDR2 is SVGEGT in the germline V gene. This CDR3 is 15 amino acids long. The V and J ends lost 6 bases and 2 bases respectively, with 17 bases between them. TCRdb re-called the 5' RACE reads with MiXCR, one entry per CDR3 protein. The table lists a few hundred thousand distinct CDR3 sequences, 16% of them singletons. A few counts support this clonotype. The sample consisted of PBMCs or a T cell subset sorted from them (not recorded which). The TCR was taken from a young man who had mild COVID-19 (a few samples of this study predate the infection). Cell type and time point are not known. The chain employs TRBV6-2 or TRBV6-3 and TRBJ2-7; D gene ambiguous. The CDR3 DNA reads as TGTGCCAGCAGCGAGAGCGTCGGGCTTCCCTACGAGCAGTACGTC. The encoded protein is CASSESVGLPYEQYV.